This T cell receptor (beta chain) comes out of a study of blood T cell repertoires in COVID-19. CDR1 is SGHRS, CDR2 YFSETQ, per germline. The CDR3 is 16 amino acids. Trimming left V 0 bases short and J 0 bases short, with 12 bases between. Profiled with immunoSEQ multiplex PCR; TCRdb holds only in-frame clones, not every one. The sample gives approximately 300,000 clones, 85% to 90% of which show up once; about 10% is in the top ten. The study recruited people aged about 18 to 95 years across 24 US areas. Recovered status in Cohort 3 required two negative PCRs, clearance, or symptom resolution. The chain employs TRBV5-1 and TRBJ1-2; D unresolved. What was sequenced was PBMCs or T cells enriched from blood (not recorded which). This receptor was taken from a woman in her late teens or twenties who had recovered from COVID-19. Here the CDR3 reads CASSLDRRGANYGYTF. CDR3 in DNA: TGCGCCAGCAGCTTGGATCGGCGGGGAGCTAACTATGGCTACACCTTC. The full variable domain, completed using reference TRBV5-1 and TRBJ1-2, is KAGVTQTPRYLIKTRGQQVTLSCSPISGHRSVSWYQQTPGQGLQFLFEYFSETQRNKGNFPGRFSGRQFSNSRSEMNVSTLELGDSALYLCASSLDRRGANYGYTFGSGTRLTVV.